The rows below give T cell receptor beta chains drawn from one sample of a study of shared clonotypes between healthy human individuals. Profiling relied on immunoSEQ multiplex PCR, and the TCRdb table lists in-frame clones only, not all of them. There are 700,000 to 950,000 clones in the sample; around 96% occur only once, and about 0.25% lies in the top ten. The specimen was naive CD8+ T cells sorted from blood. The receptors were gathered from a man aged 25-45 years in good health. Each CDR3 is given with its conserved first and last residue.

v_gene: TRBV7-6
j_gene: TRBJ2-7
CDR3aa: CASSTGTIYEQYF

v_gene: TRBV2
j_gene: TRBJ1-1
CDR3aa: CASSEGQGFEAFF

v_gene: TRBV7-9
j_gene: TRBJ2-1
CDR3aa: CASSLGQGNINEQFF

v_gene: TRBV5-1
j_gene: TRBJ2-5
CDR3aa: CASSPFFRDRGNWETQYF

v_gene: TRBV7-6
j_gene: TRBJ2-1
CDR3aa: CASSPRTSSHYNEQFF

v_gene: TRBV5-6
j_gene: TRBJ2-3
CDR3aa: CASGRGWGTQYF

v_gene: TRBV18
j_gene: TRBJ2-4
CDR3aa: CASSPRTGTSWNIQYF

v_gene: TRBV27
j_gene: TRBJ2-1
CDR3aa: CASGLSTGVFGNEQFF

v_gene: TRBV10-2
j_gene: TRBJ2-2
CDR3aa: CASSEGLGQGYTGELFF

v_gene: TRBV25-1
j_gene: TRBJ2-5
CDR3aa: CASEREWGAETQYF

v_gene: TRBV7-3
j_gene: TRBJ2-1
CDR3aa: CASSLTSGSLSYNEQFF

v_gene: TRBV7-9
j_gene: TRBJ1-2
CDR3aa: CASSLVPGYGYTF